The rows below give T cell receptor beta chains drawn from one sample of a study of blood T cells in healthy people across ages. Via MiXCR, TCRdb re-called the 5' RACE reads, giving one row per CDR3 protein. Among more than 600,000 distinct CDR3 sequences, 25% were seen once, and the ten largest hold 9% to 9.5%. These sequences were also reported in another study, on T cells of mothers and their children.

The sample comprised blood. The receptors shown here come from a boy aged 5-17 years in good health. Both conserved end residues are part of each CDR3. Fields, in order: V gene, J gene, CDR3 length, CDR3 protein.

v_gene: TRBV6-1; j_gene: .; len: 12; CDR3aa: CASSHRDYQQFF
v_gene: TRBV28; j_gene: TRBJ1-2; len: 15; CDR3aa: CASSLSSGGRYGYTF
v_gene: TRBV4-1; j_gene: TRBJ1-4; len: 16; CDR3aa: CASSQVVTQYNEKLFF
v_gene: TRBV12-3/TRBV12-4; j_gene: TRBJ2-7; len: 14; CDR3aa: CASSYQGVSYEQYF
v_gene: TRBV12-3/TRBV12-4; j_gene: .; len: 13; CDR3aa: CASVGALYNEQFF
v_gene: TRBV12-3/TRBV12-4; j_gene: .; len: 13; CDR3aa: CASSYNHGYEQYF
v_gene: TRBV6-6; j_gene: TRBJ2-5; len: 15; CDR3aa: CASSYLTDVQETQYF
v_gene: TRBV29-1; j_gene: TRBJ2-3; len: 10; CDR3aa: CSVVGGRQYF
v_gene: TRBV12-3/TRBV12-4; j_gene: TRBJ1-5; len: 16; CDR3aa: CASSPPDPRGNQPQHF
v_gene: TRBV27; j_gene: TRBJ1-6; len: 17; CDR3aa: CASSLGYVAGSNSPLHF
v_gene: TRBV28; j_gene: TRBJ2-7; len: 13; CDR3aa: CASSWGAGYEQYF
v_gene: TRBV9; j_gene: TRBJ2-7; len: 12; CDR3aa: CASSEGAYEQYF
v_gene: TRBV12-3/TRBV12-4; j_gene: TRBJ2-3; len: 17; CDR3aa: CASSYKLAGVGADTQYF
v_gene: TRBV20-1; j_gene: TRBJ2-7; len: 16; CDR3aa: CSAKGLAGGLSYEQYF
v_gene: TRBV10-3; j_gene: TRBJ2-3; len: 15; CDR3aa: CAIRTPGTEADTQYF
v_gene: TRBV5-1; j_gene: TRBJ2-7; len: 16; CDR3aa: CASSPNVGGSSYEQYF
v_gene: TRBV14; j_gene: TRBJ1-2; len: 15; CDR3aa: CASSQDIGQLYGYTF